This TCR beta chain was obtained from a study of blood T cell repertoires in COVID-19. In the study overall: From T cells, B-cell-depleted T cells, or PBMCs came the material, which was cDNA or gDNA.

In this sample, this clone turned up once. Generated by immunoSEQ multiplex PCR, the TCRdb table keeps only in-frame clones and is missing some. The profile shows 250,000 to 350,000 clones, 88% of them singletons. While infection was still active, Seattle patients were enrolled and then followed longitudinally. The junction had 4 bases not matched to a gene; V was cut back by 1 base and J by 5 bases. Germline loops: CDR1 SGHAT, CDR2 FQNNGV. The CDR3 extends over 14 amino acids. Material: peripheral blood. The source is a woman aged 25 to 39 with COVID-19, enrolled during active disease. The V call is TRBV11-2, the J call TRBJ2-7; 8 positions match TRBD2. The CDR3 loop reads CASSLAGGPHEQYF. The CDR3 nucleotides are TGTGCCAGCAGCTTAGCGGGAGGGCCCCACGAGCAGTACTTC.